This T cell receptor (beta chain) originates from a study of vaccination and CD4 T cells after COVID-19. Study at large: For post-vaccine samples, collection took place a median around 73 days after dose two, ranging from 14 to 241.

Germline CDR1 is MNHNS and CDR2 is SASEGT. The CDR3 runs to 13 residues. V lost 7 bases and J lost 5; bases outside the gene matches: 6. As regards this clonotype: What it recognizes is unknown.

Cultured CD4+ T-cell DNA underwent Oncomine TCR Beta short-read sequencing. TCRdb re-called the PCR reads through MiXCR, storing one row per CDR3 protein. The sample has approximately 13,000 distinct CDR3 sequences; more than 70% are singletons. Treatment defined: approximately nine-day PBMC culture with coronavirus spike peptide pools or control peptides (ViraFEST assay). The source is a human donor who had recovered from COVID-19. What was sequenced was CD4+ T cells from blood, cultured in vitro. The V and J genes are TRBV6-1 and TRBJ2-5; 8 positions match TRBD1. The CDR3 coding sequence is TGTGCCAGCACCCAGGGGGCTGGTGAGACCCAGTACTTC. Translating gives CASTQGAGETQYF.